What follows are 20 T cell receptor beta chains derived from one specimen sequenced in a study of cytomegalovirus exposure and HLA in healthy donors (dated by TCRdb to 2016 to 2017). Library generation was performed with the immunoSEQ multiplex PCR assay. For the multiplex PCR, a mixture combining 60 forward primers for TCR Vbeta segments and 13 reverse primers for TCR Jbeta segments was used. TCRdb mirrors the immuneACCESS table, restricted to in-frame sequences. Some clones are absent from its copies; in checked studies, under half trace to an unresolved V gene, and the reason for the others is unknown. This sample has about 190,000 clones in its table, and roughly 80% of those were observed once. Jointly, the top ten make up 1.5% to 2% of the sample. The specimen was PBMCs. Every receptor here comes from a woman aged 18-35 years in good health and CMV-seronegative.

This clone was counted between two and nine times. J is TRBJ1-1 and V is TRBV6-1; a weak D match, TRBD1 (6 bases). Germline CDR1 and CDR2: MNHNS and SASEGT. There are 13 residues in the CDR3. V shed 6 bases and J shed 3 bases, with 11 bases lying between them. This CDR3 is CASSLGQYTEAFF. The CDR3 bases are TGTGCCAGCAGCCTTGGACAGTACACTGAAGCTTTCTTT.

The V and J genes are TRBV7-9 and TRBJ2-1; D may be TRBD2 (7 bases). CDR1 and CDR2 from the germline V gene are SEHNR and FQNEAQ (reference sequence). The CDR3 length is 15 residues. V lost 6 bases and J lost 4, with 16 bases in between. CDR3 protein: CASRGLGGGYNEQFF. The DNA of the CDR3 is TGTGCCAGCAGAGGCTTGGGAGGGGGGTACAATGAGCAGTTCTTC.

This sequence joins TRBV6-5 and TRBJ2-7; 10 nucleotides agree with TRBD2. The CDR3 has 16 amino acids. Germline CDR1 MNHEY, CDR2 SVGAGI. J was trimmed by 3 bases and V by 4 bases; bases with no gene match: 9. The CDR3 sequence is CASSSDRLAGVYEQYF. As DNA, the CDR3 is TGTGCCAGCAGTTCCGACCGGCTAGCGGGAGTCTACGAGCAGTACTTC.

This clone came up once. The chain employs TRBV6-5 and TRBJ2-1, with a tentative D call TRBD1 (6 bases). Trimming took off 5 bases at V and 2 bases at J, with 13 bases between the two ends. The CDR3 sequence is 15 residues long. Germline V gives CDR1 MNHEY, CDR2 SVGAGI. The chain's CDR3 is CASSTQGPAYNEQFF. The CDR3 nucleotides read TGTGCCAGCAGTACCCAGGGGCCTGCCTACAATGAGCAGTTCTTC.

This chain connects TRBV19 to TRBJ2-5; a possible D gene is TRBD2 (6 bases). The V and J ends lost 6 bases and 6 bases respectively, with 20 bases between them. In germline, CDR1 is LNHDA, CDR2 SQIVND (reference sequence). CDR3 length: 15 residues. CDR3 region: CASSLPGLDKKTQYF. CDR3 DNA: TGTGCCAGTAGCCTCCCGGGACTGGACAAGAAGACCCAGTACTTC.

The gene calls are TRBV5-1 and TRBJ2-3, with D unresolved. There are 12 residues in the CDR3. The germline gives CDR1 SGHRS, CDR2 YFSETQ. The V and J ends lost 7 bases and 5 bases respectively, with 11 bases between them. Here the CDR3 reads CASGSGLDTQYF. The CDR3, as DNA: TGCGCCAGCGGGTCAGGCCTAGATACGCAGTATTTT.

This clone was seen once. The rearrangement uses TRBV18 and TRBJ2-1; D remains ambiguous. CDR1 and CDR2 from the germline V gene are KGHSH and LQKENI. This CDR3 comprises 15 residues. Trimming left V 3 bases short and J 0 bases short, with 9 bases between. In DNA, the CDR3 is TGTGCCAGCTCACCCGACTCTAGCTCCTACAATGAGCAGTTCTTC. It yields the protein CASSPDSSSYNEQFF. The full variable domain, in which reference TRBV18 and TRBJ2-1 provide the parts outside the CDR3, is NAGVMQNPRHLVRRRGQEARLRCSPMKGHSHVYWYRQLPEEGLKFMVYLQKENIIDESGMPKERFSAEFPKEGPSILRIQQVVRGDSAAYFCASSPDSSSYNEQFFGPGTRLTVL.

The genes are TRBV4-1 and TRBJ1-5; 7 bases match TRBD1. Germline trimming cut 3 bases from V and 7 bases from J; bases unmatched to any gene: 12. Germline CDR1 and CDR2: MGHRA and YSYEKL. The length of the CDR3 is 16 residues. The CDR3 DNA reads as TGCGCCAGCAGCCACCGAGATAGGGGGCTGGGGCAGCCCCAGCATTTT. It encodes CASSHRDRGLGQPQHF.

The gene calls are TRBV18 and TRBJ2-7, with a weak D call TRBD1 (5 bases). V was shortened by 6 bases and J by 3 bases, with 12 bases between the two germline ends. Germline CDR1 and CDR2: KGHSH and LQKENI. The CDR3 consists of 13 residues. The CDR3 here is CASSQDILYEQYF. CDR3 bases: TGTGCCAGCTCCCAGGACATACTCTACGAGCAGTACTTC. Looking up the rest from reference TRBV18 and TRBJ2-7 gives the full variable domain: NAGVMQNPRHLVRRRGQEARLRCSPMKGHSHVYWYRQLPEEGLKFMVYLQKENIIDESGMPKERFSAEFPKEGPSILRIQQVVRGDSAAYFCASSQDILYEQYFGPGTRLTVT.

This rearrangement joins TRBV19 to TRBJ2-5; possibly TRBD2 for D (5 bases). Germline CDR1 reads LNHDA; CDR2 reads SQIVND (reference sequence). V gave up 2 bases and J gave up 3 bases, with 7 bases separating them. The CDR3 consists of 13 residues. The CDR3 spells CASSITGKETQYF. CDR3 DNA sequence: TGTGCCAGTAGTATAACGGGGAAAGAGACCCAGTACTTC.

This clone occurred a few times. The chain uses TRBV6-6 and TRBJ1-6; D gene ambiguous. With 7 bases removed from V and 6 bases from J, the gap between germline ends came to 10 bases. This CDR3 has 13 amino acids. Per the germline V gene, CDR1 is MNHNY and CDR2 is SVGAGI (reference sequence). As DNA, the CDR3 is TGTGCCAGCAACCGGGGAGGTAATTCACCCCTCCACTTT. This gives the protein CASNRGGNSPLHF.

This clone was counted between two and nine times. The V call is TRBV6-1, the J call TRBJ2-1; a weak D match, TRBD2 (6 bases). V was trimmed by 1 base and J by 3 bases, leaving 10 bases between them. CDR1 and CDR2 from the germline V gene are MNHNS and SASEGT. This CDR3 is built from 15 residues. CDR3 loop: CASSEGRVYYNEQFF. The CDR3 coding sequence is TGTGCCAGCAGTGAAGGGAGGGTATACTACAATGAGCAGTTCTTC.

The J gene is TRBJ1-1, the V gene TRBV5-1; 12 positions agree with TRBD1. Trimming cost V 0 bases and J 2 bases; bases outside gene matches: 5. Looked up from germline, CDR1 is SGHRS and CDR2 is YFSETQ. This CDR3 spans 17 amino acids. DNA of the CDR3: TGCGCCAGCAGCTTGGCCGGGACAGGGGGCCGTAACACTGAAGCTTTCTTT. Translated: CASSLAGTGGRNTEAFF. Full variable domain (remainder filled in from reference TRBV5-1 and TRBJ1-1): KAGVTQTPRYLIKTRGQQVTLSCSPISGHRSVSWYQQTPGQGLQFLFEYFSETQRNKGNFPGRFSGRQFSNSRSEMNVSTLELGDSALYLCASSLAGTGGRNTEAFFGQGTRLTVV.

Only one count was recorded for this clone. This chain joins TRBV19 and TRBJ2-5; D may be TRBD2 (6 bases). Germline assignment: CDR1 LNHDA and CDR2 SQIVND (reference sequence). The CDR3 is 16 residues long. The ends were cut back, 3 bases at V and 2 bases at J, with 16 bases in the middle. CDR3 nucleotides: TGTGCCAGTAGTATCTCGACTAGAGGGGATCAAGAGACCCAGTACTTC. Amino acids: CASSISTRGDQETQYF.

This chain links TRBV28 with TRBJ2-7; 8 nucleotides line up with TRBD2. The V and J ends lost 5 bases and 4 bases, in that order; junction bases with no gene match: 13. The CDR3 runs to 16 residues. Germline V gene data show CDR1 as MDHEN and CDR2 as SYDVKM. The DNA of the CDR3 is TGTGCCAGCAGTCCCGGGGGGGGGCGCGTGTATTACGAGCAGTACTTC. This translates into CASSPGGGRVYYEQYF.

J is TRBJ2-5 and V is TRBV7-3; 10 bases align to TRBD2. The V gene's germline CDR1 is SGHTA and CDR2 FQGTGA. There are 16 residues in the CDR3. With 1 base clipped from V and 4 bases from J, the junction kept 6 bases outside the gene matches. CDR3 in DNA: TGTGCCAGCAGCTTAAGCCTAGCGGGAGTGGGAGAGACCCAGTACTTC. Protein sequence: CASSLSLAGVGETQYF.

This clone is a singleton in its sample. The CDR3 DNA is TGTGCCACCAGCAGGCGGACATCTGGGGCCAACGTCCTGACTTTC. It codes for CATSRRTSGANVLTF. The chain carries TRBV15 and TRBJ2-6, with TRBD1 as a possible D gene (5 bases). CDR1 and CDR2 (germline): LNHNV, YYDKDF (reference sequence). The CDR3 is 15 residues long. Trimming removed 3 bases at V and 1 base at J, with 7 bases between.

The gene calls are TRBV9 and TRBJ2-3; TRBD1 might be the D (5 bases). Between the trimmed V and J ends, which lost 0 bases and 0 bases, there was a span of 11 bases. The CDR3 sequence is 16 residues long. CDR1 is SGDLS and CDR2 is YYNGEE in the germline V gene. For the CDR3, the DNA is TGTGCCAGCAGCGTAGCTGCACAGGCCAGCACAGATACGCAGTATTTT. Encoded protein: CASSVAAQASTDTQYF.

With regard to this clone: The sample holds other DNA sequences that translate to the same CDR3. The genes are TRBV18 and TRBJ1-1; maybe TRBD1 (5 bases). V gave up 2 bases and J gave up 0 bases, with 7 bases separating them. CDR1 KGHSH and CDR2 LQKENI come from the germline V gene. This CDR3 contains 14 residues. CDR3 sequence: CASSPTGLNTEAFF. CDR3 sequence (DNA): TGTGCCAGCTCACCAACAGGACTGAACACTGAAGCTTTCTTT.

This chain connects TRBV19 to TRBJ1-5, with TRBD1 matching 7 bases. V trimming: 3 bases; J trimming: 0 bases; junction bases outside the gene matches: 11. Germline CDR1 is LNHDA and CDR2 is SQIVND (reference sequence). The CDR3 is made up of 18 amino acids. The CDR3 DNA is TGTGCCAGTAGTATCTCCCGGGACAGAGAGTATAGCAATCAGCCCCAGCATTTT. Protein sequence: CASSISRDREYSNQPQHF.